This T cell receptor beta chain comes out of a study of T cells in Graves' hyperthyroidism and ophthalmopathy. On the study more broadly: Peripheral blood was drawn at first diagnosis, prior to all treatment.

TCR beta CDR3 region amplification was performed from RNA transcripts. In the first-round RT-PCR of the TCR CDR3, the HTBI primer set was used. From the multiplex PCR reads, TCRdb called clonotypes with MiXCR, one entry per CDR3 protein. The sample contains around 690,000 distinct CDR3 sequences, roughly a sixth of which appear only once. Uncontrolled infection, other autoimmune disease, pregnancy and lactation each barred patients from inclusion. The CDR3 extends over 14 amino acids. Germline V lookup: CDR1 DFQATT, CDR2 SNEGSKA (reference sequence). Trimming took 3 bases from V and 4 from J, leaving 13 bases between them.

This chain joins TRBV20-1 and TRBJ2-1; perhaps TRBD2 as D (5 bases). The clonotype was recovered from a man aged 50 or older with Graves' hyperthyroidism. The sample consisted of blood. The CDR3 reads CSARWWRVYNEQFF. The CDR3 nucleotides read TGCAGTGCTAGGTGGTGGCGGGTATACAATGAGCAGTTCTTC.